Sequencing of this TCR beta chain was carried out in a study of T-cell memory formation after mild COVID-19. Overall study findings and caveats: Pre-infection memory harbored some responding clones, suggesting cross-reactive memory joined.

V shed 5 bases and J 1 base; nucleotides not matched to a gene: 4. The CDR3 totals 14 residues. CDR1 is SGHRS and CDR2 is YFSETQ in the germline V gene. A word on this clonotype: Its antigen is currently unknown.

TCRdb called the 5' RACE reads again in MiXCR, with one record for every CDR3 protein. The sample lists approximately 570,000 distinct CDR3 sequences, approximately 18% occurring once. Sequencing was performed on PBMCs or a T cell subset sorted from them (not recorded which). The sequence came from an adult woman who had mild COVID-19 (a few samples of this study predate the infection). Cell type and time point are not known. The chain combines TRBV5-1 with TRBJ2-7, with 9 bases identical to TRBD2. CDR3 DNA: TGCGCCAGCAGATCTAGCGGGAATTCCTACGAGCAGTACTTC. Translated: CASRSSGNSYEQYF. The variable domain in full, with the rest retrieved from reference TRBV5-1 and TRBJ2-7, is KAGVTQTPRYLIKTRGQQVTLSCSPISGHRSVSWYQQTPGQGLQFLFEYFSETQRNKGNFPGRFSGRQFSNSRSEMNVSTLELGDSALYLCASRSSGNSYEQYFGPGTRLTVT.